This T cell receptor (beta chain) is drawn from a study of cytomegalovirus exposure and HLA in healthy donors. Produced via immunoSEQ multiplex PCR; TCRdb's table is partial and in-frame only. Among some 67,000 clones, over 90% were seen once, and the ten largest hold more than 0.8%. This CDR3 spans 14 amino acids. Looked up from germline, CDR1 is SGDLS and CDR2 is YYNGEE. Trimming took off 4 bases at V and 4 bases at J, with 12 bases between the two ends. The chain has TRBV9 and TRBJ2-1, with D possibly TRBD1 on 5 matching bases. The specimen sequenced was PBMCs. This clonotype was obtained from a woman between 18 and 30 years old in good health and CMV-seronegative. CDR3 sequence reads: CASSPMDTYNEQFF. The CDR3 DNA sequence: TGTGCCAGCAGCCCGATGGACACTTACAATGAGCAGTTCTTC.